The rows below give T cell receptor beta chains drawn from one sample of a study of blood T cell repertoires in COVID-19. Some clones are missing from TCRdb's copy, which holds only in-frame ones; the method was immunoSEQ multiplex PCR. Found here are fewer than 250,000 clones, about 83% of them singletons; the top ten hold 5.5% to 6.5%. Sample: peripheral blood. The receptors derive from a woman at least 80 years old with COVID-19, enrolled during active disease. CDR3s include the opening cysteine and the closing phenylalanine or tryptophan. The D gene is left open where the match is weak. Clone size is not always given. Where it is, it says once, few, many or a class for expanded clones.

once	TRBJ2-5	TRBD1	TRBV28	TGTGCCAGCAGCTCACCCCAGGGGGCCGGACAAGAGACCCAGTACTTC	CASSSPQGAGQETQYF
.	TRBJ2-1	TRBD1	TRBV2	TGTGCCAGCAGCCGGGACAGTAACTCCTACAATGAGCAGTTCTTC	CASSRDSNSYNEQFF
.	TRBJ1-1	TRBD1	TRBV7-2	TGTGCCAGCAGCTTCTTCGGGACAGGGAACACTGAAGCTTTCTTT	CASSFFGTGNTEAFF
.	TRBJ2-5	TRBD2	TRBV6-6	TGTGCCAGCAGTCTTACTAGCGGGGGCCTCCGTGAACAAGAGACCCAGTACTTC	CASSLTSGGLREQETQYF
.	TRBJ2-2	.	TRBV14	TGTGCCAGCAGCCAAAGAGGCTTTTCGGGCAGGGGGAACACCGGGGAGCTGTTTTTT	CASSQRGFSGRGNTGELFF
.	TRBJ2-1	.	TRBV11-2	TGTGCCAGCGGGGGGAGCGGAACGGTTTACAATGAGCAGTTCTTC	CASGGSGTVYNEQFF
.	TRBJ1-5	TRBD1	TRBV27	TGTGCCAGCAAGGGACAGGGGTTTCAGCCCCAGCATTTT	CASKGQGFQPQHF
.	TRBJ1-5	.	TRBV4-2	TGTGCCAGCAGCCAAGACAGGGCTCAGCCCCAGCATTTT	CASSQDRAQPQHF
.	TRBJ1-2	.	TRBV3-1/TRBV3-2	TGTGCCAGCAGCCGCGACGAGCGCTATGGCTACACCTTC	CASSRDERYGYTF
.	TRBJ2-3	.	TRBV19	TGTGCCAGTAAGCAATTAAACACAGATACGCAGTATTTT	CASKQLNTDTQYF
.	TRBJ2-5	.	TRBV12-3/TRBV12-4	TGTGCCAGCAGTTTAGGGTCCCCAGGGACCCAGTACTTC	CASSLGSPGTQYF
.	TRBJ1-4	.	TRBV7-2	TGTGCCAGCAGTAAAACTACTATGCGGGGGGACAATGAAAAACTGTTTTTT	CASSKTTMRGDNEKLFF
.	TRBJ1-3	.	TRBV7-2	TGTGCCAGCAGCCGAGGGATTGGAAACACCATATATTTT	CASSRGIGNTIYF
.	TRBJ1-2	.	TRBV5-1	TGCGCCAGCAGCTTGGGGCAGTTCTATGGCTACACCTTC	CASSLGQFYGYTF
.	TRBJ1-6	.	TRBV7-2	TGTGCCAGCAGCTTAGCGGGGGGTTATAATTCACCCCTCCACTTT	CASSLAGGYNSPLHF
.	TRBJ1-1	.	TRBV28	TGTGCCTGGAGGGAGGGGACCGGTGAAGCTTTCTTT	CAWREGTGEAFF
.	TRBJ1-1	.	TRBV28	TGTGCCAGCCGGATCTGGGGGGGGCGCTCATCTGAAGCTTTCTTT	CASRIWGGRSSEAFF
.	TRBJ1-1	TRBD1	TRBV28	TGTGCCAGCAGCCCAGGGGGGAACACTGAAGCTTTCTTT	CASSPGGNTEAFF
.	TRBJ1-2	TRBD1	TRBV5-4	TGTGCCAGCAGCTCCTTGGACAGGTCTGCTGGCTACACCTTC	CASSSLDRSAGYTF
once	TRBJ1-5	.	TRBV7-2	TGTGCCAGCAGCGGTTCAGGGGCTGATCAGCCCCAGCATTTT	CASSGSGADQPQHF
.	TRBJ1-5	TRBD1	TRBV10-3	TGTGCCATCAGTGTTACAGGGGATCAGCCCCAGCATTTT	CAISVTGDQPQHF
few	TRBJ1-1	.	TRBV29-1	TGCAGCGTTGAGAGGCAGCCGAACACTGAAGCTTTCTTT	CSVERQPNTEAFF
once	TRBJ1-5	TRBD1	TRBV19	TGTGCCAGTAGTATAGAAGAGGGGGCCCTCAATCAGCCCCAGCATTTT	CASSIEEGALNQPQHF
.	TRBJ1-2	.	TRBV30	TGTGCCTGGAGCTATGGACAGTCTCTGAACTATGGCTACACCTTC	CAWSYGQSLNYGYTF
.	TRBJ1-1	.	TRBV4-2	TGTGCCAGCAGCCAAGGCGAGGCGAACACTGAAGCTTTCTTT	CASSQGEANTEAFF
.	TRBJ2-5	.	TRBV4-1	TGCGCCAGCAGCCAATACCCGACAGGGAGGCAAGAGACCCAGTACTTC	CASSQYPTGRQETQYF
.	TRBJ1-2	.	TRBV5-1	TGCGCCAGCAGCTCCACAGGGAACTATGGCTACACCTTC	CASSSTGNYGYTF
.	TRBJ1-5	TRBD1	TRBV19	TGTGCCAGTCAAAGGACAGGGGTTTCCAATCAGCCCCAGCATTTT	CASQRTGVSNQPQHF
.	TRBJ1-4	TRBD1	TRBV27	TGTGCCAGCAGTCTACAGGGGTTAGGTGAAAAACTGTTTTTT	CASSLQGLGEKLFF
.	TRBJ2-1	TRBD1	TRBV6-5	TGTGCCAGCAGTTATCAAGACAGGGCGAATGAGCAGTTCTTC	CASSYQDRANEQFF
.	TRBJ1-2	TRBD1	TRBV3-1/TRBV3-2	TGTGCCAGCAGCCTTTGGGACAGGGACACTGGCTACACCTTC	CASSLWDRDTGYTF
.	TRBJ1-2	TRBD1	TRBV18	TGTGCCAGCTCACTCACCGGGGACAGACTACAACTATGGTCAAGCTACACCTTC	CASSLTGDRLQLWSSYTF
.	TRBJ2-5	TRBD2	TRBV7-2	TGTGCCAGCAGCTCTAGCGGGGGGGCCGGGCAGACCCAGTACTTC	CASSSSGGAGQTQYF
once	TRBJ1-2	.	TRBV5-5	TGTGCCAGCAGCTTGTTAGGACACAATAACTATGGCTACACCTTC	CASSLLGHNNYGYTF
.	TRBJ2-2	.	TRBV5-1	TGCGCCAGCAGCTTGACAGTGTCCCTAACCGGGGAGCTGTTTTTT	CASSLTVSLTGELFF
once	TRBJ2-7	.	TRBV5-1	TGCGCCAGCAGCCCTCCCCCCGGGGAGCAGTACTTC	CASSPPPGEQYF
.	TRBJ2-1	TRBD2	TRBV7-9	TGTGCCAGCAGCTCCCGCGGGACTAGCGGAGCCAATGAGCAGTTCTTC	CASSSRGTSGANEQFF
.	TRBJ2-1	.	TRBV6-5	TGTGCCAGCAGTTACTCGAGGGTTCACAATGAGCAGTTCTTC	CASSYSRVHNEQFF
.	TRBJ1-4	TRBD1	TRBV11-2	TGTGCCAGCAGCCTGACGACAGGGCTCTCTAATGAAAAACTGTTTTTT	CASSLTTGLSNEKLFF
.	TRBJ2-7	TRBD2	TRBV10-1	TGCGCCAGCACTCCGTCGGAACTTAGCGGGGGAGCCGAGCAGTACTTC	CASTPSELSGGAEQYF
.	TRBJ2-1	.	TRBV14	TGTGCCAGCAGCCAAGTCTATGAGCAGTTCTTC	CASSQVYEQFF
.	TRBJ1-2	TRBD1	TRBV19	TGTGCCAGTAGGAGCGCAGGGGGATCAGCTAACTATGGCTACACCTTC	CASRSAGGSANYGYTF
once	TRBJ2-7	.	TRBV18	TGTGCCAGCTCTCAGGGGACAAATTCCTACGAGCAGTACTTC	CASSQGTNSYEQYF
.	TRBJ2-3	.	TRBV25-1	TGTGCCAGCAGTCTCGGCGTGGCGGGTGCCCCGGATACGCAGTATTTT	CASSLGVAGAPDTQYF
.	TRBJ2-4	TRBD2	TRBV5-1	TGCGCCAGCAGCCCCGGGGGGAGTGACATTCAGTACTTC	CASSPGGSDIQYF
.	TRBJ2-3	TRBD2	TRBV10-3	TGTGCCATTAGAGCGGGGGGGGAAGATACGCAGTATTTT	CAIRAGGEDTQYF
.	TRBJ2-3	.	TRBV28	TGTGCCAGCAGCCCCCCTCGGGATACGCAGTATTTT	CASSPPRDTQYF